This T cell receptor (beta chain) was retrieved from a study of T cells in localized non-small cell lung cancer. Profiled with immunoSEQ multiplex PCR; TCRdb holds only in-frame clones, not every one. The repertoire consists of about 62,000 clones, with roughly 79% occurring once and the leading ten covering around 4.8%. This clone was detected once. What it recognizes is unknown. Study-wide results and caveats: The greatest T cell clonality was found in uninvolved adjacent lung (higher than in tumor). Paired adjacent lung recovered a median about 60 of the top 100 tumor clones. Among blood samples, higher T cell density accompanied longer overall survival. Heterogeneity remains possible, as sequencing covered one tumor region only.

The source material was PBMCs, sampled before any cancer treatment. This TCR came from a man aged 35-75 years with stage II lung adenocarcinoma.

CDR3 DNA sequence: TGCGCCAGCAGCCAACCGACTAGCGCCCGGTATTTTGAGCAGTTCTTC. Residues: CASSQPTSARYFEQFF. The rearrangement joins TRBV4-1 to TRBJ2-1, with 8 bases fitting TRBD2. The CDR3 is 16 residues long. Per the germline V gene, CDR1 is MGHRA and CDR2 is YSYEKL. V trimming: 2 bases; J trimming: 9 bases; junction bases outside the gene matches: 12.